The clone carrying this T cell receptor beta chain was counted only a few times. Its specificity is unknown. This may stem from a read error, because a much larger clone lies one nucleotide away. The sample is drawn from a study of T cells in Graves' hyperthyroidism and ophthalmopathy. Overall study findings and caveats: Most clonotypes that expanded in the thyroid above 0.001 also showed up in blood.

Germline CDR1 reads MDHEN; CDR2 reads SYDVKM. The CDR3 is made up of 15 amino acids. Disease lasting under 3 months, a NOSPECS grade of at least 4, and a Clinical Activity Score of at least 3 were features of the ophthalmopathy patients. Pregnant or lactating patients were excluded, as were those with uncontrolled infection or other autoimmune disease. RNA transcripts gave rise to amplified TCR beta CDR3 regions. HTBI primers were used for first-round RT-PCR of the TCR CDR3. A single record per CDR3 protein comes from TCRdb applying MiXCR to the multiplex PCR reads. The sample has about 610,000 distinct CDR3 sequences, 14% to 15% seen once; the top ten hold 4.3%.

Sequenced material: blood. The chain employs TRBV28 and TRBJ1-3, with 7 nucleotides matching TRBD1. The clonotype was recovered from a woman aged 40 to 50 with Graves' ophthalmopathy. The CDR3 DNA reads TGTGCCGGCAGAGGGGGCCTTTACTCTGGAACCACCATATATTTT. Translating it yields CAGRGGLYSGTTIYF.